This note documents a single T cell receptor (beta chain) sequence. Its antigen remains unknown. Assays examined roughly 9.2 x 10^4 TCR templates per sample. Generated by immunoSEQ multiplex PCR, the TCRdb table keeps only in-frame clones and is missing some. This table holds more than 85,000 clones, 92% found once. From germline, CDR1 is SGHVS and CDR2 FQNEAQ. V was cut by 6 bases and J by 0 bases, with 11 bases left in between. This CDR3 has 15 residues. This sample was included in a study of siplizumab effects on memory and regulatory T cells. Study conclusions and caveats: Researchers did not confirm the suppressive function of proliferating Tregs from siplizumab cultures.

The receptor's source is a human donor in good health. The sample consisted of CD4+ T cells sorted from blood. The chain recombines TRBV7-8 with TRBJ1-4; D gene ambiguous. This CDR3 reads CASRQLGATNEKLFF. Here the CDR3 DNA reads TGTGCCAGCAGGCAGCTAGGAGCAACTAATGAAAAACTGTTTTTT. The variable domain in full, with the rest retrieved from reference TRBV7-8 and TRBJ1-4, is GAGVSQSPRYKVAKRGQDVALRCDPISGHVSLFWYQQALGQGPEFLTYFQNEAQLDKSGLPSDRFFAERPEGSVSTLKIQRTQQEDSAVYLCASRQLGATNEKLFFGSGTQLSVL.